This TCR beta chain was sequenced in a study of blood T cell repertoires in COVID-19. Across the whole study: T cells, B-cell-depleted T cells, or PBMCs provided the cDNA or gDNA that served as material.

Method: immunoSEQ multiplex PCR; TCRdb's copy keeps in-frame clones and lacks some. The table lists under 250,000 clones, around 83% of them singletons. Germline V gives CDR1 SGHRS, CDR2 YFSETQ. The J segment lost 3 bases and the V segment lost 9 bases, leaving 11 bases of the junction unmatched. The CDR3 contains 14 residues. This TCR came from a human donor in a cohort sampled during active COVID-19. The V gene is TRBV5-1, the J gene TRBJ2-5; 7 positions agree with TRBD1. The material sequenced was peripheral blood. The CDR3 loop reads CATIEGAPKETQYF. As DNA, the CDR3 is TGCGCCACCATCGAGGGGGCCCCGAAAGAGACCCAGTACTTC.